This is a list of T cell receptor beta chains from one sample in a study of T cells in Graves' hyperthyroidism and ophthalmopathy. TCRdb reanalysed the multiplex PCR reads using MiXCR and keeps one entry per CDR3 protein. The sample includes 500,000 to 750,000 distinct CDR3 sequences, 11% to 15% of them seen just once. The sequencing sample was made of blood. The receptors originated from a woman between 18 and 30 years old with Graves' ophthalmopathy. The conserved cysteine and the conserved F or W are not part of the CDR3 here.

j_call | v_call | cdr3_aa
TRBJ2-7 | TRBV20-1 | SARRREGLYEQY
TRBJ1-4 | TRBV20-1 | SARDAAGVGEKLF
TRBJ1-4 | TRBV7-9 | ASSLYGIGEKLF
TRBJ2-7 | TRBV20-1 | SARALGLAGTYEQY
TRBJ2-5 | TRBV5-1 | ASSSRSSTETQY
TRBJ1-3 | TRBV9 | ASSPMGGSGNTIY
TRBJ1-1 | TRBV9 | ASSTSGKNTEAF
TRBJ1-2 | TRBV12-3/TRBV12-4 | ASSPLVGQPNYGYT
TRBJ1-1 | TRBV27 | ASSRDRSLNTEAF
TRBJ1-2 | TRBV11-2 | ASSLARYSNGYT
TRBJ2-1 | TRBV3-1 | ASSQESLAGVPSSYNEQF
TRBJ2-3 | TRBV20-1 | SAPDPLPSSTDTQY
TRBJ2-2 | TRBV7-2 | ASSLRQGRSTGELF
TRBJ2-3 | TRBV20-1 | SAAPGQGRTDTQY
TRBJ1-4 | TRBV27 | ASRNDGRVNEKLF
TRBJ1-4 | TRBV11-2 | ASSPQGLSNEKLF
TRBJ2-3 | TRBV27 | ASSPLHPTDTQY
TRBJ2-3 | TRBV10-3 | AISIEADTQY
TRBJ2-3 | TRBV11-2 | ASSLVTSGADTQY
TRBJ2-2 | TRBV11-3 | ASSYSGSPTTGELF
TRBJ2-7 | TRBV6-4 | ARGGPIHEQY
TRBJ2-5 | TRBV28 | ASSLAGGPQETQY
TRBJ2-1 | TRBV7-2 | ASSQGPLGKAYNEQF
TRBJ1-6 | TRBV6-2/TRBV6-3 | ASRDRRNSPLH
TRBJ2-2 | TRBV10-3 | AISESTGGNTGELF
TRBJ2-1 | TRBV20-1 | SLTSAGSKQF
TRBJ1-1 | TRBV29-1 | SGGTANTEAF
TRBJ2-7 | TRBV27 | VSSLRLAEISYEQY
TRBJ2-1 | TRBV29-1 | SAPAESYNEQF
TRBJ2-6 | TRBV2 | ASSLTGDSSGANVLT
TRBJ2-3 | TRBV20-1 | SARGQGTDTQY
TRBJ1-4 | TRBV10-3 | AISDESASNEKLF
TRBJ1-1 | TRBV12-3/TRBV12-4 | ASSLEGGQLMNTEAF
TRBJ1-2 | TRBV28 | ASSLDNYGYT
TRBJ2-6 | TRBV4-2 | ASSQDGEGTGANVLT
TRBJ2-1 | TRBV7-2 | ASSSRRGGQGYNEQF
TRBJ1-2 | TRBV27 | ASKSYLRGRRVLGYT
TRBJ2-3 | TRBV12-3/TRBV12-4 | ASSLWTGQTDTQY
TRBJ1-1 | TRBV9 | ASSPKVLMNTEAF
TRBJ2-7 | TRBV20-1 | SARSLRGEQY
TRBJ2-7 | TRBV4-3 | ASSQERTGASYEQY
TRBJ1-1 | TRBV7-6 | ASSLGRGPGTEAF
TRBJ1-5 | TRBV6-5 | ASSYSTQQPQH
TRBJ1-6 | TRBV18 | ASCEGNSPLH
TRBJ2-7 | TRBV4-3 | ASSQGGALSYEQY
TRBJ2-3 | TRBV11-1 | ASSLDGRGASTDTQY
TRBJ2-7 | TRBV13 | ASSFRIRSLYEQY
TRBJ1-6 | TRBV27 | ASSLSRVEARVPLH
TRBJ1-1 | TRBV11-3 | ASSLGGTDYTEAF
TRBJ2-2 | TRBV5-1 | ASNPTGTGELF
. | TRBV9 | ASSVGASRGQETQF
TRBJ1-2 | TRBV28 | ASSFPAGWGTGGYT
TRBJ1-3 | TRBV2 | ASSEQAASGNTIY
TRBJ1-2 | TRBV14 | ASSPMTGPNYGYT